The 8 T cell receptor beta chains given below trace back to one sample, sequenced in a study of beta chain features in type 1 diabetes. The sequenced template was cDNA made from the entire isolated RNA. Clones were read by immunoSEQ multiplex PCR, and TCRdb kept only the in-frame ones, dropping some. Of some 160,000 clones listed, just over 9% are singletons. The sequenced material came from central memory CD4+ T cells from blood. These receptors originate from a woman younger than 30 in good health.

This clone has just a few counts. The chain recombines TRBV29-1 with TRBJ1-2; D is ambiguous. Germline CDR1 and CDR2: SQVTM and ANQGSEA. The CDR3 extends over 12 amino acids. The germline V and J ends were trimmed by 4 bases and 8 bases, with 14 bases remaining between them. The CDR3 nucleotides read TGCAGCGTTGGGTCCGGGGAGGAAGGCTACACCTTC. Its protein product is CSVGSGEEGYTF.

This clone has more than one count but fewer than ten. The chain employs TRBV4-2 and TRBJ1-2; D is perhaps TRBD1 (6 bases). The CDR3 length is 15 residues. Germline V CDR1 and CDR2: LGHNA, YNFKEQ. The V gene lost 8 bases and the J gene lost 6 bases, with 22 bases spanning the gap. The CDR3 sequence: CASRRDRPSSNGYTF. The DNA of the CDR3 is TGTGCCAGCCGGAGAGACAGGCCCTCCTCCAATGGCTACACCTTC.

The rearrangement joins TRBV7-2 to TRBJ1-1; 9 nucleotides align to TRBD1. From germline, CDR1 is SGHTA and CDR2 FQGNSA. V shed 5 bases and J 3 bases; nucleotides not matched to a gene: 7. The CDR3 spans 15 residues. DNA of the CDR3: TGTGCCAGCAGCGCCATGGGACAGGGATACACTGAAGCTTTCTTT. Its translation: CASSAMGQGYTEAFF.

This clone was seen a handful of times. This chain links TRBV28 with TRBJ2-3, with TRBD1 identical over 10 bases. The CDR3 contains 14 residues. The V gene end was trimmed by 5 bases and the J gene end by 5 bases; junction bases not matched to a gene: 4. CDR1 is MDHEN, CDR2 SYDVKM, per germline. The CDR3: CASSGQGEGDTQYF. The CDR3 bases are TGTGCCAGCAGTGGACAGGGGGAAGGAGATACGCAGTATTTT.

The chain employs TRBV7-2 and TRBJ1-2; 10 nucleotides agree with TRBD1. The junction had 6 bases not matched to a gene; V was cut back by 4 bases and J by 7 bases. The CDR3 has 14 amino acids. Germline CDR1 reads SGHTA; CDR2 reads FQGNSA. The CDR3 coding sequence is TGTGCCAGCAGCTCCCGACAGGGGGCAGGTGGCTACACCTTC. Translated, it gives CASSSRQGAGGYTF.

This clone was counted a few times. The chain couples TRBV18 to TRBJ1-6; D ambiguous. V was cut by 2 bases and J by 10 bases, with 12 bases left in between. Germline values: CDR1 KGHSH, CDR2 LQKENI. CDR3 size: 14 residues. The CDR3 is CASSPSDKWSPLHF. As DNA, the CDR3 is TGTGCCAGCTCACCATCAGACAAGTGGTCACCCCTCCACTTT.

The V gene is TRBV5-1, the J gene TRBJ2-7, with TRBD1 as a possible D gene (5 bases). Trimming left V 4 bases short and J 2 bases short, with 10 bases between. Germline V gene sequence: CDR1 SGHRS, CDR2 YFSETQ. The CDR3 runs to 13 residues. This CDR3 is CASSQDTAYEQYF. The CDR3, as DNA: TGCGCCAGCAGCCAGGACACAGCCTACGAGCAGTACTTC.

This clone was counted ten times or more. V and J are TRBV2 and TRBJ1-5, with D possibly being TRBD1 (5 bases). The V gene's germline CDR1 is SNHLY and CDR2 FYNNEI. The CDR3 is 13 residues long. With 8 bases removed from V and 0 bases from J, the gap between germline ends came to 8 bases. This chain's CDR3 is CASEQDSNQPQHF. DNA of the CDR3: TGTGCCAGCGAACAGGATAGCAATCAGCCCCAGCATTTT.